The clone carrying this TCR beta chain was recorded once. The antigen remains unidentified. PCR employed 60 Vbeta and 13 Jbeta primers. The protocol was immunoSEQ multiplex PCR, while the TCRdb copy is restricted to in-frame clones and leaves out a portion. The sample has 100,000 to 150,000 clones; around 77% are singletons. This sample is drawn from a study of cytomegalovirus exposure and HLA in healthy donors. As for the study in general: Sequencing of around 200 million T cells in an earlier analysis found 95 million to 120 million unique TCR beta sequences. Notes on the study in general: The majority of CMV-associated TCR beta chains were reported as apparently HLA-restricted in a later analysis. V- and J-gene trimming in TCR beta was tied to a missense DCLRE1C variant by an analysis performed later.

J lost 3 bases, V lost 4 bases, and 6 bases had no gene match. This CDR3 contains 14 residues. Germline V gives CDR1 GTSNPN, CDR2 SVGIG (reference sequence). This chain uses TRBV30 with TRBJ2-3, with 8 bases fitting TRBD2. The sequenced sample consisted of PBMCs. This clonotype originated in a woman aged 40 to 49 in good health and CMV-seropositive. The CDR3 region is CAWTISGATDTQYF. The CDR3 region has the DNA TGTGCCTGGACAATTAGCGGGGCTACAGATACGCAGTATTTT.